A single sample gave rise to the 2 T cell receptor beta chains below, sequenced in a study of blood T cell repertoires in COVID-19. Assay: immunoSEQ multiplex PCR; the TCRdb copy retains only in-frame clones and omits some. Of around 270,000 clones listed, more than 85% are singletons. The sample taken for sequencing was peripheral blood. These receptors were taken from a woman aged 55 to 70 with COVID-19, enrolled during active disease.

The chain carries TRBV15 and TRBJ1-2, with D possibly being TRBD1 (6 bases). The CDR3 contains 16 residues. Trimming shortened V by 0 bases and J by 3 bases, and 14 bases separated the two germline ends. Looked up from germline, CDR1 is LNHNV and CDR2 is YYDKDF (reference sequence). CDR3 in amino acids: CATSRDNEGDHYGYTF. In DNA form, the CDR3 reads TGTGCCACCAGCAGAGATAATGAGGGGGATCACTATGGCTACACCTTC. Filled out from reference TRBV15 and TRBJ1-2, the complete variable domain reads DAMVIQNPRYQVTQFGKPVTLSCSQTLNHNVMYWYQQKSSQAPKLLFHYYDKDFNNEADTPDNFQSRRPNTSFCFLDIRSPGLGDTAMYLCATSRDNEGDHYGYTFGSGTRLTVV.

The chain recombines TRBV6-2 or TRBV6-3 with TRBJ1-5; possible D gene TRBD1, 6 bases. This CDR3 has 17 residues. Trimming pared 6 bases from V and 0 bases from J, leaving 18 bases between. CDR1 MNHEY and CDR2 SVGEGT come from the germline V gene. As DNA, the CDR3 is TGTGCCAGCAGCCAAACGTTGACAGGACCTAGCAATCAGCCCCAGCATTTT. This translates into CASSQTLTGPSNQPQHF.